The rows below give T cell receptor beta chains drawn from one sample of a study of cytomegalovirus exposure and HLA in healthy donors. Libraries were prepared by immunoSEQ multiplex PCR; TCRdb keeps only in-frame clonotypes and omits some of them. The profile shows approximately 61,000 clones, approximately 80% of them singletons. Material for sequencing was PBMCs. The receptors here all came from a man aged 18 to 35 in good health and CMV-seropositive. The CDR3 runs from the conserved cysteine through the conserved F or W. D genes are given only for firm matches. Size is omitted from some rows. Given values are once, few, many or a class for expanded clones.

v_call,j_call,clone_size,d_call,cdr3_nt,cdr3_aa
TRBV11-2,TRBJ1-1,NA,NA,TGTGCCAGCAGCTCCGAAGGTTCCAGGGGAATCACTGAAGCTTTCTTT,CASSSEGSRGITEAFF
TRBV6-5,TRBJ1-3,NA,NA,TGTGCCAGCAGTAGTACTTCCCAGGTTGACACCATATATTTT,CASSSTSQVDTIYF
TRBV7-6,TRBJ2-1,NA,NA,TGTGCCAGCCGCAAACGGGGAGGCGATGAGCAGTTCTTC,CASRKRGGDEQFF
TRBV2,TRBJ2-5,NA,TRBD2,TGTGCCAGTCGACCTTGGACTAGCGGGAGGGGGGGGCAAGAGACCCAGTACTTC,CASRPWTSGRGGQETQYF
TRBV25-1,TRBJ2-7,once,TRBD1,TGTGCCAGCAGTGCCGGGACAGGGCCCTACGAGCAGTACTTC,CASSAGTGPYEQYF
TRBV5-1,TRBJ2-3,NA,NA,TGCGCCAGCAGCTTGGGGCTTTCCACAGATACGCAGTATTTT,CASSLGLSTDTQYF
TRBV2,TRBJ2-7,NA,TRBD1,TGTGCCAGCAGTGAGGGGGACAGATATGTCTACGAGCAGTACTTC,CASSEGDRYVYEQYF
TRBV2,TRBJ2-5,few,NA,TGTGCCAGCAGTGAACAGAAAGAGACCCAGTACTTC,CASSEQKETQYF
TRBV28,TRBJ1-6,NA,NA,TGTGCCAGCAGTTTACGGTTAGCACTTAATTCACCCCTCCACTTT,CASSLRLALNSPLHF
TRBV5-6,TRBJ1-1,NA,NA,TGTGCCAGCAGCTTGTCCAGGGGATCCACTGAAGCTTTCTTT,CASSLSRGSTEAFF
TRBV27,TRBJ1-1,few,NA,TGTGCCAGCAGTTTCGGTATATACACTGAAGCTTTCTTT,CASSFGIYTEAFF
TRBV5-1,TRBJ2-1,NA,NA,TGCGCCAGCAGCCCGGAGGGGCCCTGGGGACTCAATGAGCAGTTCTTC,CASSPEGPWGLNEQFF
TRBV30,TRBJ2-5,NA,NA,TGTGCCTGGGAGATGGGGCAGCAAGAGACCCAGTACTTC,CAWEMGQQETQYF
TRBV28,TRBJ1-5,NA,NA,TGTGCCAGCAGCTCAACACAGGGAAACAATCAGCCCCAGCATTTT,CASSSTQGNNQPQHF
TRBV7-8,TRBJ2-5,NA,TRBD1,TGTGCCAGCAGCCTCGGGACAGGCCTCCAAGAGACCCAGTACTTC,CASSLGTGLQETQYF
TRBV30,TRBJ1-5,NA,NA,TGTGCCTGGAGCCCCAGTAGCAATCAGCCCCAGCATTTT,CAWSPSSNQPQHF
TRBV2,TRBJ1-2,NA,NA,TGTGCCAGCATGTGGCTCTATGGCTACACCTTC,CASMWLYGYTF
TRBV5-1,TRBJ2-5,NA,TRBD2,TGCGCCAGCAGATCGCTAGCGGGGACTCAAGAGACCCAGTACTTC,CASRSLAGTQETQYF
TRBV30,TRBJ2-5,NA,TRBD2,TGTGCCTGCCATACTAGCGGGAGGGGCGAGACCCAGTACTTC,CACHTSGRGETQYF
TRBV30,TRBJ1-3,NA,NA,TGTGCCTGGAGTGTGGGCAAGAGCTCTGGAAACACCATATATTTT,CAWSVGKSSGNTIYF
TRBV30,TRBJ2-1,NA,NA,TGTGCCTGGACCTTCGGGTCTTCCTTTTACAATGAGCAGTTCTTC,CAWTFGSSFYNEQFF
TRBV5-1,TRBJ2-1,NA,TRBD2,TGCGCCAGCAGCTTAGGTGTCGGGGGGAGTGGCAATGAGCAGTTCTTC,CASSLGVGGSGNEQFF